The rows below give T cell receptor beta chains drawn from one sample of a study of cytomegalovirus exposure and HLA in healthy donors. Sequencing was performed with immunoSEQ multiplex PCR; in TCRdb, only in-frame clones are kept and a portion is missing. Here the sample spans about 170,000 clones, 65% to 85% being singletons. Sequenced input: PBMCs. These receptor sequences come from a woman between 18 and 29 years old in good health and CMV-seronegative. Both conserved end residues are part of each CDR3. A D gene is named only where the DNA matches it firmly. Size is omitted from some rows. Given values are once, few, many or a class for expanded clones.

j_call d_call v_call clone_size cdr3_aa cdr3_nt
TRBJ2-3 . TRBV28 . CASSLPSLTDTQYF TGTGCCAGCAGCTTACCCTCCCTCACAGATACGCAGTATTTT
TRBJ2-5 TRBD1 TRBV28 . CASSSRTGKVAQYF TGTGCCAGCAGTTCCCGGACAGGAAAAGTGGCCCAGTACTTC
TRBJ2-3 . TRBV6-1 . CASSARDSTATDTQYF TGTGCCAGCAGTGCACGGGACTCAACAGCCACAGATACGCAGTATTTT
TRBJ1-1 TRBD1 TRBV23-1 . CAREKGSGQATFRLNTEAFF TGCGCCAGAGAAAAAGGTTCGGGACAGGCGACGTTCAGGTTGAACACTGAAGCTTTCTTT
TRBJ1-1 TRBD1 TRBV27 . CASSFLQGGLYTEAFF TGTGCCAGCAGTTTCTTACAGGGGGGCTTATACACTGAAGCTTTCTTT
TRBJ2-2 TRBD2 TRBV6-4 . CASSGWSSGNTGELFF TGTGCCAGCAGTGGATGGTCTAGCGGGAACACCGGGGAGCTGTTTTTT
TRBJ2-7 TRBD2 TRBV9 once CASSVDIAGEGYSYEQYF TGTGCCAGCAGCGTAGACATAGCGGGAGAGGGATACTCCTACGAGCAGTACTTC
TRBJ2-7 . TRBV5-5 . CASSLLSAGEQYF TGTGCCAGCAGCTTACTTAGCGCGGGCGAGCAGTACTTC
TRBJ2-1 TRBD2 TRBV14 . CASSQGPPSGSIHNEQFF TGTGCCAGCAGCCAAGGCCCGCCTAGCGGGAGTATCCACAATGAGCAGTTCTTC
TRBJ2-7 TRBD2 TRBV2 . CASSEGMGTTTYEQYF TGTGCCAGCAGTGAAGGTATGGGGACTACGACCTACGAGCAGTACTTC
TRBJ1-5 . TRBV21-1 . CASSNKTDNQPQHF TGTGCCAGCAGCAATAAGACAGATAATCAGCCCCAGCATTTT
TRBJ2-7 . TRBV30 . CAWKPLEWSEQYF TGTGCCTGGAAACCCCTCGAATGGAGCGAGCAGTACTTC
TRBJ1-3 . TRBV19 . CASSLGASGNTIYF TGTGCCAGTAGTCTCGGTGCCTCTGGAAACACCATATATTTT
TRBJ2-3 TRBD2 TRBV9 . CASSVVLAGVGDTQYF TGTGCCAGCAGCGTAGTGCTAGCGGGGGTTGGGGATACGCAGTATTTT
TRBJ2-2 . TRBV19 . CASTRSTAGPGELFF TGTGCCAGCACACGAAGTACAGCTGGCCCCGGGGAGCTGTTTTTT
TRBJ2-1 . TRBV2 . CASILSGKSFNEQFF TGTGCCAGCATTTTGTCAGGGAAAAGTTTTAATGAGCAGTTCTTC
TRBJ2-7 TRBD2 TRBV5-1 . CASSFSSGRVPSYEQYF TGCGCCAGCAGCTTTAGTAGCGGGAGAGTCCCCTCCTACGAGCAGTACTTC
TRBJ2-3 TRBD1 TRBV7-6 . CASSLEDRGTDTQYF TGTGCCAGCAGCTTAGAGGACAGGGGGACAGATACGCAGTATTTT
TRBJ2-3 . TRBV19 . CASSIDQGGLDTQYF TGTGCCAGTAGTATAGATCAGGGGGGCCTGGATACGCAGTATTTT
TRBJ1-2 . TRBV19 . CASSPHRVHSGSYTF TGTGCCAGTAGTCCGCACAGGGTACATTCTGGTAGCTACACCTTC
TRBJ2-7 . TRBV11-1 . CASSFGHRDSPNYEQYF TGTGCCAGCAGCTTCGGCCACCGGGACTCACCTAACTACGAGCAGTACTTC
TRBJ2-7 TRBD1 TRBV28 . CASSPRTGSQEQYF TGTGCCAGCAGTCCCCGGACAGGGAGTCAGGAGCAGTACTTC